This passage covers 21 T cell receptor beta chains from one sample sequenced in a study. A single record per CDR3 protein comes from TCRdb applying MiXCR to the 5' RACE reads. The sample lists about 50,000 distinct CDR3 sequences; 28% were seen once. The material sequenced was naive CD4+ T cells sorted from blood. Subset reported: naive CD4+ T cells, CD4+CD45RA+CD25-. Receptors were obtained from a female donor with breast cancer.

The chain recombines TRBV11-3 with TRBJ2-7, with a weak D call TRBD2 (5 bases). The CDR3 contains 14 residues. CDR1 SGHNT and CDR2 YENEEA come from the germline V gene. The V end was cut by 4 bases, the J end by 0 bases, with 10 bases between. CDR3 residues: CASSSRAGSYEQYF. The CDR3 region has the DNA TGTGCCAGCAGCTCCCGCGCGGGCTCCTACGAGCAGTACTTC.

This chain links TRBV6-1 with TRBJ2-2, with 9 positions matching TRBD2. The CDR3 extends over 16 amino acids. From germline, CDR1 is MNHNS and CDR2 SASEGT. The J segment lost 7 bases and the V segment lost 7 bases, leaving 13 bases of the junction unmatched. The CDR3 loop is CASNKRSPSGIGELFF. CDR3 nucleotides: TGTGCCAGCAACAAAAGGAGCCCTAGCGGGATCGGGGAGCTGTTTTTT.

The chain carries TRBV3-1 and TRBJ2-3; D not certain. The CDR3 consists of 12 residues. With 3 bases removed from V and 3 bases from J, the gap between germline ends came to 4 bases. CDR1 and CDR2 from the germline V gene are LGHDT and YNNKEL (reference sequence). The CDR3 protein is CASSQRTDTQYF. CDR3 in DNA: TGTGCCAGCAGCCAGAGAACAGATACGCAGTATTTT.

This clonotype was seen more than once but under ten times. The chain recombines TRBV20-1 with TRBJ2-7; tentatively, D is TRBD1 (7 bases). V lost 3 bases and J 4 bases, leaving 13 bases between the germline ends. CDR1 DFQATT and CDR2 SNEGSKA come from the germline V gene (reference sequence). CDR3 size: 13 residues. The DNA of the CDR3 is TGCAGTGCTAGGGGAGGACAGGTTTACGAGCAGTACTTC. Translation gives CSARGGQVYEQYF.

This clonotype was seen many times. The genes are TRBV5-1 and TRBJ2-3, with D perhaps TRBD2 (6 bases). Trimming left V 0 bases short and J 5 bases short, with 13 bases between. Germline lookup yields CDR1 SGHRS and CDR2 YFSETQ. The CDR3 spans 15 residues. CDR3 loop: CASSLERIGGDTQYF. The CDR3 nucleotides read TGCGCCAGCAGCTTGGAGCGAATCGGGGGAGATACGCAGTATTTT.

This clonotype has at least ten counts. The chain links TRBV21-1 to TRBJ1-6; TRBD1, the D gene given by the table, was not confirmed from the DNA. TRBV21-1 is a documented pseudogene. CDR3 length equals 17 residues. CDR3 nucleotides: TGTGCCAGCAGCAAGGGACGAAGAGGGGCGGCTAATTCACCCCTCCACTTT. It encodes CASSKGRRGAANSPLHF.

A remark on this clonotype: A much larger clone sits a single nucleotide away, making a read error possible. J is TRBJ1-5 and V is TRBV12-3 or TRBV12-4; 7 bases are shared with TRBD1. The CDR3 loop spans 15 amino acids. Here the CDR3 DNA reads TGTGCCGGCAGTTTAGTGGGGGACAGCGGGCAGCCCCAGCATTTT. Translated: CAGSLVGDSGQPQHF.

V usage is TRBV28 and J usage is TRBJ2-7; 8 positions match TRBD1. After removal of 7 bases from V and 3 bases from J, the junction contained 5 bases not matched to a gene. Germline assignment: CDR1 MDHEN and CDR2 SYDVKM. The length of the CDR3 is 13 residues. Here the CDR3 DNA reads TGTGCCAGCACGACAGGGGTTTTCTACGAGCAGTACTTC. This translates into CASTTGVFYEQYF.

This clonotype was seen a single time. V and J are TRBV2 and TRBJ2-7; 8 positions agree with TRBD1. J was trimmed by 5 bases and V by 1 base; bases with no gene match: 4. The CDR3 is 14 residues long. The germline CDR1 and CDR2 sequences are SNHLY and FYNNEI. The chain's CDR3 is CASSEDRTGNEQYF. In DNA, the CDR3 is TGTGCCAGCAGTGAAGACAGGACAGGGAACGAGCAGTACTTC.

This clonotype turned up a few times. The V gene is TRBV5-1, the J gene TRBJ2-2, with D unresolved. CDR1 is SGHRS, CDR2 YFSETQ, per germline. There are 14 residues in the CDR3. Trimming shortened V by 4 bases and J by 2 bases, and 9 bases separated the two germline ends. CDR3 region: CASSIGPNTGELFF. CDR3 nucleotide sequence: TGCGCCAGCAGCATTGGACCAAACACCGGGGAGCTGTTTTTT. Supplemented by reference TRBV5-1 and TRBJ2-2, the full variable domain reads KAGVTQTPRYLIKTRGQQVTLSCSPISGHRSVSWYQQTPGQGLQFLFEYFSETQRNKGNFPGRFSGRQFSNSRSEMNVSTLELGDSALYLCASSIGPNTGELFFGEGSRLTVL.

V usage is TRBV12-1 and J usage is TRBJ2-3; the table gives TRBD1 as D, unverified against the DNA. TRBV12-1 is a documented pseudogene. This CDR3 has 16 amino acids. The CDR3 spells CASSNNGTGREDTQYF. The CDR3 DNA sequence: TGTGCCAGCAGCAATAACGGGACAGGGCGGGAAGATACGCAGTATTTT.

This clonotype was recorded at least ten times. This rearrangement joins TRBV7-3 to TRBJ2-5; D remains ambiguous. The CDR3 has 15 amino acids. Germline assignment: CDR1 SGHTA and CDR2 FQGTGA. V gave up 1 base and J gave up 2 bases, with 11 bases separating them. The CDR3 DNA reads TGTGCCAGCAGCTTAAACCCAGGCCCACAAGAGACCCAGTACTTC. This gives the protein CASSLNPGPQETQYF.

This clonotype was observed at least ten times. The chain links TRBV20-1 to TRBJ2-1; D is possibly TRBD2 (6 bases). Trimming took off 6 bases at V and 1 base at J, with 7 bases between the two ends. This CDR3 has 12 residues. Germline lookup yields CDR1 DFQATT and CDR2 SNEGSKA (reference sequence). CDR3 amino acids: CSAAGSYNEQFF. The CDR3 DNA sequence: TGCAGTGCGGCGGGATCCTACAATGAGCAGTTCTTC.

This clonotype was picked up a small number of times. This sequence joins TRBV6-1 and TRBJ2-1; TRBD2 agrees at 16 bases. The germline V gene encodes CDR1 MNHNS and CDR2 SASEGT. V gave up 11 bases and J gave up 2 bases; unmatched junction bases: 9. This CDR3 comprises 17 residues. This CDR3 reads CAGRSGLAGGTYNEQFF. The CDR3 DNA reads TGTGCCGGCCGGTCGGGACTAGCGGGAGGGACCTACAATGAGCAGTTCTTC.

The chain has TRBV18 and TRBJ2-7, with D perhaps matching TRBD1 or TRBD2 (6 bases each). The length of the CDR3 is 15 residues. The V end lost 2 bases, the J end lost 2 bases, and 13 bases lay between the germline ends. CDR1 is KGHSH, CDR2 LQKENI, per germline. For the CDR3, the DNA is TGTGCCAGCTCACCATCCCTGGAGGGGGCCTACGAGCAGTACTTC. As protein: CASSPSLEGAYEQYF.

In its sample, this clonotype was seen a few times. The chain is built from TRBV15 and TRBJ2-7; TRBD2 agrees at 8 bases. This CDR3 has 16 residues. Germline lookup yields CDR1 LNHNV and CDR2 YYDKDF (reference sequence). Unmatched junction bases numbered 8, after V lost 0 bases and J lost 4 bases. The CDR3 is CATSRDLAGGRYEQYF. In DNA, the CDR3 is TGTGCCACCAGCAGAGATCTGGCGGGGGGTAGATACGAGCAGTACTTC. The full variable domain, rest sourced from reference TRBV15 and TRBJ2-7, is DAMVIQNPRYQVTQFGKPVTLSCSQTLNHNVMYWYQQKSSQAPKLLFHYYDKDFNNEADTPDNFQSRRPNTSFCFLDIRSPGLGDTAMYLCATSRDLAGGRYEQYFGPGTRLTVT.

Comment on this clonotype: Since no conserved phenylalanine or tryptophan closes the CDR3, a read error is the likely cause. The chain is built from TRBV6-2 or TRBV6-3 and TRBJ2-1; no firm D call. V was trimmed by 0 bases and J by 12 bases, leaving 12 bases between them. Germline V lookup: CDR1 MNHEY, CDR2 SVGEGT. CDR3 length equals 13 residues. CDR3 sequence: CASSYSAGFRQFY. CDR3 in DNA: TGTGCCAGCAGTTACTCGGCAGGTTTTCGGCAGTTCTAC.

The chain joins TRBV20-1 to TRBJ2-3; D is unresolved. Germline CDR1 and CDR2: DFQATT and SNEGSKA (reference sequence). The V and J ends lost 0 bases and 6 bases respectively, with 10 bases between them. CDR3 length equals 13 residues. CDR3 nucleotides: TGCAGTGCTAGAGATGTACGGCGCGATACGCAGTATTTT. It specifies CSARDVRRDTQYF.

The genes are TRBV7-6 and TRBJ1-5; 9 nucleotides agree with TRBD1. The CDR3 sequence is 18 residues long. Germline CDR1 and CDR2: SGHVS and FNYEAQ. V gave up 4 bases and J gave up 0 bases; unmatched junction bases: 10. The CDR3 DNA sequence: TGTGCCAGCAGCTCGGTTGGGACAGGGTCAAATAGCAATCAGCCCCAGCATTTT. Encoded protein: CASSSVGTGSNSNQPQHF.

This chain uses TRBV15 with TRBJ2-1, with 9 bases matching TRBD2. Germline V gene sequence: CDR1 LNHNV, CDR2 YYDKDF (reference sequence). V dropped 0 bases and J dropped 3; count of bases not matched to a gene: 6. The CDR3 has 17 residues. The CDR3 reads CATSRDRGSGSYNEQFF. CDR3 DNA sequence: TGTGCCACCAGCAGAGACCGGGGTAGCGGGAGCTACAATGAGCAGTTCTTC.

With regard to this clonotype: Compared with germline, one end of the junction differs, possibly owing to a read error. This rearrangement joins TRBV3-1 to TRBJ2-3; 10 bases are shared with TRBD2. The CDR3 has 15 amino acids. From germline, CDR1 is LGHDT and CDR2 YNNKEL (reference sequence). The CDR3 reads CASRQAGGGTDTQYF. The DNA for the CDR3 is TGTGCCAGCAGACAAGCGGGGGGGGGCACAGATACGCAGTATTTT.